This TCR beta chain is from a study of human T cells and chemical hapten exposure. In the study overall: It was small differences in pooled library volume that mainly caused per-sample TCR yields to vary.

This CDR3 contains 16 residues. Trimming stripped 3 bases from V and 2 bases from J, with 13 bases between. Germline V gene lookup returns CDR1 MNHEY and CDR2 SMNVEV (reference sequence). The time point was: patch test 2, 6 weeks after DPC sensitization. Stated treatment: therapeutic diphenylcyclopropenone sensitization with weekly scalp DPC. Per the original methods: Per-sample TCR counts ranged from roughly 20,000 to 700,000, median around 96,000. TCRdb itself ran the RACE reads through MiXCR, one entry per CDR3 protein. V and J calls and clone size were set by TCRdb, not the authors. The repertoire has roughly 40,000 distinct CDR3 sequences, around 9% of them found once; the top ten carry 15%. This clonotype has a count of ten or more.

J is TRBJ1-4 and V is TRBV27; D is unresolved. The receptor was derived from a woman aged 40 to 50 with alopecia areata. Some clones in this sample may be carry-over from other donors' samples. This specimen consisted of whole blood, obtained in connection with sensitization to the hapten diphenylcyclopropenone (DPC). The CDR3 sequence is CASSFRQGRTNEKLFF. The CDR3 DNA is TGTGCCAGCAGTTTCCGACAAGGAAGGACTAATGAAAAACTGTTTTTT.